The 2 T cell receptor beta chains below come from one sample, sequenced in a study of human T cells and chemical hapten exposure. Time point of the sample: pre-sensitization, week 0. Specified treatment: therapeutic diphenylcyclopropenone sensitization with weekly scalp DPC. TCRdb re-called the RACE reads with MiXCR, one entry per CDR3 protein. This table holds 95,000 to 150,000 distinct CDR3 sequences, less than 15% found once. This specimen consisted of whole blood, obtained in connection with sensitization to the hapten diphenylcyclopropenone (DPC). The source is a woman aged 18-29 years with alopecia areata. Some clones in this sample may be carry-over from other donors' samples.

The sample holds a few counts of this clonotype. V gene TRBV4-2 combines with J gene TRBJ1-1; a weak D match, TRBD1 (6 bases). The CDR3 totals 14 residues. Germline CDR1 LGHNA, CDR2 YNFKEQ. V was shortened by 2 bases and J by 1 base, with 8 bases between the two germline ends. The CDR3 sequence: CASSQPGQNTEAFF. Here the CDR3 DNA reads TGTGCCAGCAGCCAACCGGGACAGAACACTGAAGCTTTCTTT.

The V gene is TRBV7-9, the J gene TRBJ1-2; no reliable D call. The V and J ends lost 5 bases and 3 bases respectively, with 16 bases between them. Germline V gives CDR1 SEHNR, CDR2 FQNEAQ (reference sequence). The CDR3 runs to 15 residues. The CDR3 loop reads CASSPFWERDYGYTF. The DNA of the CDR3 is TGTGCCAGCAGCCCCTTTTGGGAGAGAGACTATGGCTACACCTTC.